One and the same sample provided the 8 T cell receptor beta chains below, sequenced in a study of sequential checkpoint blockade in melanoma. Noted treatment: randomized to nivolumab then ipilimumab (arm A) or the reverse (arm B). The table came from immunoSEQ multiplex PCR; TCRdb's copy has only in-frame clones and leaves some out. Counted here are about 3,400 clones, over 20% occurring once; the ten biggest clones make up roughly 8.2%. Sequencing used tumor tissue (inferred from file names), obtained from a patient given nivolumab and ipilimumab in sequence. Receptors originate from a human donor with melanoma.

This clone is judged medium-sized. The chain has TRBV11-3 and TRBJ2-7; TRBD1 is a possible D gene (5 bases). Germline V gene data show CDR1 as SGHNT and CDR2 as YENEEA. With 1 base removed from V and 0 bases from J, the gap between germline ends came to 7 bases. The CDR3 has 14 amino acids. The CDR3 DNA reads TGTGCCAGCAGCTTAGGACAGTACTCCTACGAGCAGTACTTC. Protein sequence: CASSLGQYSYEQYF.

This clone was counted a few times. The chain carries TRBV6-8 and TRBJ2-5; 8 nucleotides agree with TRBD1. With 6 bases clipped from V and 4 bases from J, the junction kept 10 bases outside the gene matches. The CDR3 loop spans 15 amino acids. Germline CDR1 is MNHGY and CDR2 is SAAAGT. DNA for the CDR3: TGTGCCAGCAGACCCACCGGACAGGGTGTAGAGACCCAGTACTTC. Amino acids: CASRPTGQGVETQYF.

This sequence joins TRBV6-8 and TRBJ1-3; D is perhaps TRBD1 (6 bases). Trimming took off 5 bases at V and 7 bases at J, with 12 bases between the two ends. Germline CDR1 and CDR2: MNHGY and SAAAGT. This CDR3 region has 13 residues. The CDR3 region is CASSDTQGNTIYF. CDR3 coding DNA: TGTGCCAGCAGTGATACGCAGGGGAACACCATATATTTT.

This clone was observed a few times. V gene TRBV6-8 combines with J gene TRBJ1-1, with TRBD1 matching over 7 bases. The CDR3 is made up of 14 amino acids. Trimming cost V 5 bases and J 7 bases; bases outside gene matches: 10. The germline gives CDR1 MNHGY, CDR2 SAAAGT. The CDR3 sequence is CASSDPGQRNEAFF. The CDR3 nucleotides are TGTGCCAGCAGTGACCCGGGACAGAGGAATGAAGCTTTCTTT.

The chain has TRBV30 and TRBJ1-1, with D tentatively TRBD1 (5 bases). V lost 2 bases to trimming and J lost 7 bases, with 11 bases between them. The CDR3 consists of 12 residues. The V gene's germline CDR1 is GTSNPN and CDR2 SVGIG (reference sequence). The CDR3: CAWSRDGYEAFF. The CDR3 DNA follows: TGTGCCTGGAGTAGGGACGGATATGAAGCTTTCTTT. Looking up the rest from reference TRBV30 and TRBJ1-1 gives the full variable domain: SQTIHQWPATLVQPVGSPLSLECTVEGTSNPNLYWYRQAAGRGLQLLFYSVGIGQISSEVPQNLSASRPQDRQFILSSKKLLLSDSGFYLCAWSRDGYEAFFGQGTRLTVV.

V is TRBV6-8 and J is TRBJ2-3, with a weak D call TRBD2 (7 bases). The germline V and J ends were trimmed by 5 bases and 1 base, with 22 bases remaining between them. The CDR3 length is 18 residues. Per germline, CDR1 MNHGY and CDR2 SAAAGT. This CDR3 is CASSTSGSRGAGTDTQYF. The CDR3 DNA reads TGTGCCAGCAGTACTTCCGGTTCACGGGGGGCAGGCACAGATACGCAGTATTTT.

This chain joins TRBV10-2 and TRBJ2-1; TRBD2 matches at 9 bases. The CDR3 has 15 residues. The V segment lost 7 bases and the J segment 6 bases; nucleotides outside the gene matches: 10. The germline V gene encodes CDR1 WSHSY and CDR2 SAAADI. The CDR3 reads CASTRGGGAGNEQFF. CDR3 bases: TGCGCCAGCACAAGAGGCGGGGGGGCAGGCAATGAGCAGTTCTTC.

V gene TRBV11-3 combines with J gene TRBJ2-1; 15 positions match TRBD2. CDR3 length equals 16 residues. In germline, CDR1 is SGHNT, CDR2 YENEEA. The trim removed 5 bases at V and 8 bases at J, leaving 7 bases unmatched. DNA of the CDR3: TGTGCCAGCAGCCCTGGACTAGCGGGGGGGCGGGATGAGCAGTTCTTC. Protein product: CASSPGLAGGRDEQFF.